In its sample, the clone carrying this T cell receptor (beta chain) was seen once. Its antigen remains unidentified. The junction differs from germline at one of its ends, possibly a read error. Every donor provided 8.5 to 10 milliliters of peripheral blood. The sample comes from a study of blood T cells in healthy people across ages. The germline V gene encodes CDR1 SGHVS and CDR2 FQNEAQ. The CDR3 covers 15 residues. Whole-study results and caveats: In long-lived donors, naive CD4+ cell counts and diversity exceeded those of aged donors.

Primed by a sample-barcoded 5' primer and a J-beta primer mix, a second PCR proceeded for roughly 6 to 12 cycles. Each TCR beta cDNA got a 12-nucleotide random molecular identifier. Each CDR3 protein gets one entry after TCRdb re-called the 5' RACE reads with MiXCR. This table has roughly 1.6 million distinct CDR3 sequences, roughly 32% appearing once. The chain carries TRBV7-8 and TRBJ1-2; tentatively, D is TRBD1 (5 bases). This sequence was found in a woman between 25 and 40 years old in good health. Sequencing was carried out using blood. The CDR3 region has the DNA TGTACCAGCAGCCTAGAGCGGGGCCTCAACTATGGCTACACCTTC. Encoded protein: CTSSLERGLNYGYTF.